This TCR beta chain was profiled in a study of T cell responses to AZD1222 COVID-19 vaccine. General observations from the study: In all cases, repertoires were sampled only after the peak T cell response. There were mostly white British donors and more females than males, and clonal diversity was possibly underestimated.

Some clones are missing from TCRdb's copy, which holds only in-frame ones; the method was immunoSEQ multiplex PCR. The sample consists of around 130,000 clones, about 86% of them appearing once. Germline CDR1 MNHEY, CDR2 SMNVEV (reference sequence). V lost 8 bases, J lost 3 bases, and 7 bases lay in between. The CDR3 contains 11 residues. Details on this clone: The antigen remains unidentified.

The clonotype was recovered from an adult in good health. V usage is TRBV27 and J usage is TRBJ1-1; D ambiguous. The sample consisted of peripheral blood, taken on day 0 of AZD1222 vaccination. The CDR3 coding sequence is TGTGCCAGCCGGATTTACACTGAAGCTTTCTTT. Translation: CASRIYTEAFF.